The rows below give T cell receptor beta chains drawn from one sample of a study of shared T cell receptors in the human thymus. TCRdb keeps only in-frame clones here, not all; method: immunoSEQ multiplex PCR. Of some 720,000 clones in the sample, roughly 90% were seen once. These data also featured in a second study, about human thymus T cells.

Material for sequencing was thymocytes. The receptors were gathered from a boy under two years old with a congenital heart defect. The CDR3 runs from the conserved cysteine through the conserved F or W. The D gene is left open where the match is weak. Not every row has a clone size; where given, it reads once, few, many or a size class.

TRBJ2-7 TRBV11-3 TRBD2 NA TGTGCCAGCAGCTCCGGACTAGCCTTAGGAAGCCGGTTGCACGAGCAGTACTTC CASSSGLALGSRLHEQYF
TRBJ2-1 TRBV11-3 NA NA TGTGCCAGCAGTCCCGATGACGGGAAATACAATGAGCAGTTCTTC CASSPDDGKYNEQFF
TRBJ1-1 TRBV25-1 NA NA TGTGCCAGCAGTGAATTAATGTTGACTGAAGCTTTCTTT CASSELMLTEAFF
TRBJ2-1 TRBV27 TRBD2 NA TGTGCCAGCAGTTTGGCCGGCGGGAGCTCCTACAATGAGCAGTTCTTC CASSLAGGSSYNEQFF
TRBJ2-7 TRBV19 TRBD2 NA TGTGCCAGTAGTATAGAGGCTAGCGGGAGGGTCTACGAGCAGTACTTC CASSIEASGRVYEQYF
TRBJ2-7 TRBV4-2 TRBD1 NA TGTGCCAGCAGCCAAGCCGAGGGGACAGACCCCTACGAGCAGTACTTC CASSQAEGTDPYEQYF
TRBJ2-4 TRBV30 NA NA TGTGCCTGGGGAAGCGTAGCCAAAAACATTCAGTACTTC CAWGSVAKNIQYF
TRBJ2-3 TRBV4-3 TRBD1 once TGCGCCAGCAGCCAAGCGCACCCAACAGGGGGAAACACAGATACGCAGTATTTT CASSQAHPTGGNTDTQYF
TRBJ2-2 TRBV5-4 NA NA TGTGCCAGCAGCTTGCGGGGGGCCATGGTAAGCGCCGGGGAGCTGTTTTTT CASSLRGAMVSAGELFF
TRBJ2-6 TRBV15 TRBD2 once TGTGCCACCGGACTAGCGGGAGGTCTGATCTCTGGGGCCAACGTCCTGACTTTC CATGLAGGLISGANVLTF
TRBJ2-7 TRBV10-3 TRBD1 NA TGTGCCATCAGTGAAAATTGGGAATGGGGGACAGACTACGAGCAGTACTTC CAISENWEWGTDYEQYF
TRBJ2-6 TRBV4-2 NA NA TGTGCCAGCAACTCTGGGGACTCCAACTCTGGGGCCAACGTCCTGACTTTC CASNSGDSNSGANVLTF
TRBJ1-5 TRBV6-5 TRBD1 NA TGTGCCAGCAGTTATCCGGACAGGGATAGCAATCAGCCCCAGCATTTT CASSYPDRDSNQPQHF
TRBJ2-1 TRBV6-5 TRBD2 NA TGTGCCAGCAGCGCGTCGCGGGAGTCCTCGGATGAGCAGTTCTTC CASSASRESSDEQFF
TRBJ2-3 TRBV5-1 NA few TGCGCCAGCAGCTCTAGCACAGATACGCAGTATTTT CASSSSTDTQYF
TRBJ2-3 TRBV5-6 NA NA TGTGCCAGCAGCTTGAGAGTTCGGGAAGGCACAGATACGCAGTATTTT CASSLRVREGTDTQYF
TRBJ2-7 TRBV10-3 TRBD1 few TGTGCCATCAGTGACCCAGGGACAGCCATTAACGAGCAGTACTTC CAISDPGTAINEQYF
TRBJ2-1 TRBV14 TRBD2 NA TGTGCCAGCAGCCAAGGGACTAGCGGGAGGGCCTGGGTGTACAATGAGCAGTTCTTC CASSQGTSGRAWVYNEQFF
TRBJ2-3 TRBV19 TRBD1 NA TGTGCCAGTAGTATCCTGGGACAGGGGTACACAGATACGCAGTATTTT CASSILGQGYTDTQYF